The 7 T cell receptor beta chains presented below share a single source sample, sequenced in a study of molecular identifiers for immune sequencing clone quantification. TCRdb processed the PCR reads anew with MiXCR; each CDR3 protein has one entry. The sample records about 640,000 distinct CDR3 sequences, just under 20% being singletons. The sequencing sample was made of naive CD8+ T cells from blood, with Jurkat cell RNA spiked in. Subset here: FACS-sorted CD8+CD4-CCR7+CD45RA+ naive T cells. All receptors derive from a human donor in good health. Some libraries in this study had Jurkat cell RNA spiked in.

In this sample, this clonotype turned up many times. The chain has TRBV19 and TRBJ2-3; the match to TRBD2 covers 9 bases. Losses at the gene ends were 3 bases for V and 4 bases for J; bases not matched to a gene: 5. Per germline, CDR1 LNHDA and CDR2 SQIVND (reference sequence). The length of the CDR3 is 15 residues. CDR3 sequence reads: CASSMAGGPADTQYF. The CDR3 nucleotides read TGTGCCAGTAGTATGGCGGGAGGGCCCGCAGATACGCAGTATTTT.

This clonotype was recorded many times. Here the CDR3 reads CASSPQDRNLLSPLHF. CDR3 DNA sequence: TGTGCCAGCAGCCCTCAAGACAGGAATCTCCTTTCACCCCTCCACTTT. V and J are TRBV7-9 and TRBJ1-6; D perhaps matches TRBD1 (6 bases). Germline CDR1 SEHNR, CDR2 FQNEAQ (reference sequence). The CDR3 is made up of 16 amino acids. V was pared by 5 bases and J by 9 bases, with 20 bases between.

The chain uses TRBV28 and TRBJ2-3; TRBD2 agrees at 14 bases. Germline V lookup: CDR1 MDHEN, CDR2 SYDVKM. Trimming removed 3 bases from V and 6 bases from J; junction bases left unmatched: 8. The CDR3 sequence is 17 residues long. The CDR3 nucleotides are TGTGCCAGCAGTTTCCTGGGACTAGCGGGAGTAGAGGATACGCAGTATTTT. This codes for CASSFLGLAGVEDTQYF.

This clonotype was seen at least ten times. The chain uses TRBV5-4 and TRBJ2-7; D gene ambiguous. This CDR3 comprises 15 residues. V lost 0 bases, J lost 0 bases, and 10 bases lay in between. In germline, CDR1 is SGHNT, CDR2 YYREEE (reference sequence). CDR3 in amino acids: CASSLGLGSSYEQYF. CDR3 coding DNA: TGTGCCAGCAGCTTGGGGCTGGGAAGCTCCTACGAGCAGTACTTC. Variable domain in full (rest from reference TRBV5-4 and TRBJ2-7): ETGVTQSPTHLIKTRGQQVTLRCSSQSGHNTVSWYQQALGQGPQFIFQYYREEENGRGNFPPRFSGLQFPNYSSELNVNALELDDSALYLCASSLGLGSSYEQYFGPGTRLTVT.

Ten or more counts support this clonotype. V gene TRBV20-1 combines with J gene TRBJ1-1; TRBD1 is a possible D gene (5 bases). V lost 5 bases, J lost 0 bases, and 10 bases lay in between. The CDR3 has 13 amino acids. Germline V gives CDR1 DFQATT, CDR2 SNEGSKA (reference sequence). CDR3 protein: CSAEDSMNTEAFF. The CDR3 nucleotides read TGCAGTGCTGAAGACAGTATGAACACTGAAGCTTTCTTT.

In this sample, this clonotype turned up many times. CDR3 sequence reads: CSASPGRSNQPQHF. CDR3 bases: TGCAGTGCTAGTCCTGGGCGTAGCAATCAGCCCCAGCATTTT. The chain couples TRBV20-1 to TRBJ1-5; D uncertain. Germline CDR1 and CDR2: DFQATT and SNEGSKA (reference sequence). The CDR3 length is 14 residues. The V gene lost 3 bases and the J gene lost 0 bases, with 9 bases spanning the gap.

This chain connects TRBV2 to TRBJ1-5; D gene ambiguous. V was clipped by 4 bases and J by 3 bases, with 7 bases between them. The germline V gene has CDR1 SNHLY and CDR2 FYNNEI. The CDR3 runs to 13 residues. The DNA for the CDR3 is TGTGCCAGCAGTGCCCCTGACAATCAGCCCCAGCATTTT. Protein product: CASSAPDNQPQHF. The whole variable domain, filled in from reference TRBV2 and TRBJ1-5, reads EPEVTQTPSHQVTQMGQEVILRCVPISNHLYFYWYRQILGQKVEFLVSFYNNEISEKSEIFDDQFSVERPDGSNFTLKIRSTKLEDSAMYFCASSAPDNQPQHFGDGTRLSIL.